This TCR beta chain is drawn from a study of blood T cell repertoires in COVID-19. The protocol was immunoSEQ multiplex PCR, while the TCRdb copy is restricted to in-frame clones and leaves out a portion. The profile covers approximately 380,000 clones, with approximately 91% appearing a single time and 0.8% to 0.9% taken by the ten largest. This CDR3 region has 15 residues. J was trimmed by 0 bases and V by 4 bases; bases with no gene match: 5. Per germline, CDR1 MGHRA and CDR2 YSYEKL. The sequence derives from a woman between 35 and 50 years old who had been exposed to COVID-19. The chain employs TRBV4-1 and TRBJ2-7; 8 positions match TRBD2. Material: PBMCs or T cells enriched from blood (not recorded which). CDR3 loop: CASSPRTSGSYEQYF. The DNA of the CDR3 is TGCGCCAGCAGCCCTAGAACTAGCGGCTCCTACGAGCAGTACTTC.